The 21 T cell receptor beta chains below all came from one sample that was sequenced in a study of T cells after posttransplantation cyclophosphamide. Cyclophosphamide on days +3 and +4 followed busulfan-fludarabine conditioning and a marrow graft. Sequencing used immunoSEQ multiplex PCR; TCRdb keeps in-frame clones, though not all of them. The specimen has around 500 clones, none found just once. The sequenced sample was PBMCs, obtained 32 days after allogeneic stem cell transplant with posttransplant cyclophosphamide. The receptor set was obtained from a male patient in his 30s who received an allogeneic stem cell transplant from a related donor, was CMV-positive, and had acute GVHD only. The graft donor may account for some of the T cells.

This clone is categorized as medium-sized. This chain links TRBV2 with TRBJ1-2; no reliable D call. This CDR3 region has 15 residues. The germline V and J ends were trimmed by 2 bases and 4 bases, with 14 bases remaining between them. CDR1 and CDR2 (germline): SNHLY, FYNNEI. CDR3 loop: CASSERINGGYGYTF. CDR3 DNA sequence: TGTGCCAGCAGTGAACGTATTAATGGCGGCTATGGCTACACCTTC.

This chain links TRBV25-1 with TRBJ2-1, with D perhaps TRBD1 (6 bases). Germline V CDR1 and CDR2: MGHDK, SYGVNS. CDR3 size: 14 residues. V was trimmed by 8 bases and J by 0 bases, leaving 11 bases between them. CDR3 nucleotide sequence: TGTGCCAGCGACAGGACGGGCTCCTACAATGAGCAGTTCTTC. Amino acids: CASDRTGSYNEQFF.

By share, this clone ranks as large. The rearrangement joins TRBV7-9 to TRBJ2-5; no reliable D call. Trimming took off 5 bases at V and 5 bases at J, with 15 bases between the two ends. The CDR3 has 14 residues. Germline V gene data show CDR1 as SEHNR and CDR2 as FQNEAQ (reference sequence). CDR3 bases: TGTGCCAGCAGCCCCTCAGGTTTCAGGGAGACCCAGTACTTC. Amino acids: CASSPSGFRETQYF.

This clone is judged large. The chain is built from TRBV7-6 and TRBJ1-1, with 8 bases lining up with TRBD1. J lost 1 base, V lost 1 base, and 2 bases had no gene match. The CDR3 totals 15 residues. Looked up from germline, CDR1 is SGHVS and CDR2 is FNYEAQ. The CDR3 DNA reads as TGTGCCAGCAGCTTAGGTCAGGGGGCGAACACTGAAGCTTTCTTT. It specifies CASSLGQGANTEAFF.

This clone is categorized as hyperexpanded (1% or more). The chain carries TRBV7-9 and TRBJ2-3; D perhaps matches TRBD2 (5 bases). Germline V gives CDR1 SEHNR, CDR2 FQNEAQ (reference sequence). This CDR3 has 16 amino acids. The V end lost 4 bases, the J end lost 4 bases, and 18 bases lay between the germline ends. The chain's CDR3 is CASSSLAEGGADTQYF. CDR3 DNA sequence: TGTGCCAGCAGCTCTCTGGCCGAGGGTGGCGCAGATACGCAGTATTTT. The full variable domain, rest sourced from reference TRBV7-9 and TRBJ2-3, is DTGVSQNPRHKITKRGQNVTFRCDPISEHNRLYWYRQTLGQGPEFLTYFQNEAQLEKSRLLSDRFSAERPKGSFSTLEIQRTEQGDSAMYLCASSSLAEGGADTQYFGPGTRLTVL.

By share, this clone ranks as large (0.1 to 1%). The rearrangement uses TRBV30 and TRBJ1-2; weak D call: TRBD1 (5 bases). The CDR3 is made up of 11 amino acids. The germline CDR1 and CDR2 sequences are GTSNPN and SVGIG (reference sequence). V dropped 2 bases and J dropped 7 bases, with 8 bases sitting between them. CDR3: CAWSQQGGYTF. The CDR3 bases are TGTGCCTGGAGTCAGCAGGGTGGCTACACCTTC.

This clone qualifies as medium-sized. The genes are TRBV11-2 and TRBJ1-3, with a weak D call TRBD1 (6 bases). CDR1 and CDR2 from the germline V gene are SGHAT and FQNNGV. The V gene lost 4 bases and the J gene lost 0 bases, with 10 bases spanning the gap. This CDR3 has 15 amino acids. CDR3 DNA sequence: TGTGCCAGCAGCTCCGGGACAATCTCTGGAAACACCATATATTTT. This encodes CASSSGTISGNTIYF.

The V gene is TRBV19, the J gene TRBJ1-1; TRBD1 might be the D (6 bases). V lost 4 bases and J lost 1, with 10 bases in between. CDR3 length equals 14 residues. Germline CDR1 reads LNHDA; CDR2 reads SQIVND (reference sequence). In DNA form, the CDR3 reads TGTGCCAGTAGTAGAGACAGGAGGAACACTGAAGCTTTCTTT. As protein: CASSRDRRNTEAFF.

There are a few counts of this clone. The J gene is TRBJ1-1, the V gene TRBV7-9; 7 nucleotides agree with TRBD1. Trimming removed 11 bases from V and 0 bases from J; junction bases left unmatched: 9. The CDR3 consists of 14 residues. The germline V gene encodes CDR1 SEHNR and CDR2 FQNEAQ (reference sequence). CDR3 region: CAGRAGGMNTEAFF. CDR3 nucleotides: TGTGCCGGGCGGGCAGGGGGTATGAACACTGAAGCTTTCTTT.

This clone is medium-sized by share. This CDR3 is CASRRGVNTEAFF. The DNA for the CDR3 is TGTGCCAGCAGACGGGGAGTGAACACTGAAGCTTTCTTT. The V call is TRBV28, the J call TRBJ1-1; D gene ambiguous. Germline V CDR1 and CDR2: MDHEN, SYDVKM. V shed 6 bases and J shed 0 bases, with 8 bases lying between them. The CDR3 loop spans 13 amino acids.

This clone is medium-sized (0.01 to 0.1%) by share. This chain connects TRBV19 to TRBJ1-5; 7 nucleotides line up with TRBD1. The length of the CDR3 is 14 residues. Trimming at V came to 3 bases and at J to 12 bases, leaving 11 bases not matched to a gene. Germline loops: CDR1 LNHDA, CDR2 SQIVND (reference sequence). CDR3 region: CASSINHRGGDQHF. DNA of the CDR3: TGTGCCAGTAGTATTAACCACAGGGGAGGGGACCAGCATTTT.

This clone is large (0.1 to 1%) by share. The CDR3 region is CASSYSLAGGIDEQYF. CDR3 nucleotide sequence: TGTGCCAGCAGTTACAGTCTAGCGGGGGGGATCGACGAGCAGTACTTC. The gene calls are TRBV6-6 and TRBJ2-7; the match to TRBD2 covers 12 bases. V lost 2 bases to trimming and J lost 5 bases; unmatched junction nucleotides: 7. This CDR3 has 16 amino acids. CDR1 is MNHNY, CDR2 SVGAGI, per germline (reference sequence).

The chain recombines TRBV29-1 with TRBJ1-2; 7 positions agree with TRBD1. V shed 1 base, J shed 0 bases, and the junction held 11 bases outside the gene matches. This CDR3 has 17 amino acids. Germline-derived CDR1 and CDR2 are SQVTM and ANQGSEA. The CDR3 DNA reads TGCAGCGTTGAAGGACAGGGAGCCGTATTAGCTAACTATGGCTACACCTTC. This translates into CSVEGQGAVLANYGYTF.

This clone is termed large. V gene TRBV7-6 combines with J gene TRBJ2-1; tentative D call: TRBD2 (6 bases). The length of the CDR3 is 12 residues. CDR1 is SGHVS and CDR2 is FNYEAQ in the germline V gene. V lost 5 bases and J 10 bases, leaving 12 bases between the germline ends. The CDR3 loop reads CASSADYREQFF. The DNA for the CDR3 is TGTGCCAGCAGCGCGGACTATCGGGAGCAGTTCTTC.

This clone ranks as medium-sized. V gene TRBV20-1 combines with J gene TRBJ1-1; 7 bases are shared with TRBD1. This CDR3 contains 10 residues. Trimming removed 6 bases from V and 8 bases from J; junction bases left unmatched: 3. Germline V lookup: CDR1 DFQATT, CDR2 SNEGSKA (reference sequence). CDR3 region: CSAGTDEAFF. The CDR3 DNA reads TGCAGTGCGGGGACAGACGAAGCTTTCTTT.

By share of the sample, this clone is medium-sized. The chain combines TRBV19 with TRBJ2-3, with no clear D. This CDR3 is 13 amino acids long. CDR1 LNHDA and CDR2 SQIVND come from the germline V gene (reference sequence). With 6 bases removed from V and 0 bases from J, the gap between germline ends came to 7 bases. This chain's CDR3 is CASRAPSTDTQYF. CDR3 nucleotides: TGTGCCAGTAGGGCCCCTAGCACAGATACGCAGTATTTT.

By share of the sample, this clone is hyperexpanded. The chain combines TRBV27 with TRBJ1-4; D is possibly TRBD1 (6 bases). The CDR3 sequence is 13 residues long. V shed 5 bases and J shed 7 bases, with 11 bases lying between them. Germline V CDR1 and CDR2: MNHEY, SMNVEV (reference sequence). The CDR3 sequence: CASSLQGREKLFF. CDR3 DNA sequence: TGTGCCAGCAGTCTACAGGGTCGTGAAAAACTGTTTTTT.

By sample fraction, this clone is medium-sized. The genes are TRBV5-1 and TRBJ1-5; D is undetermined. V dropped 0 bases and J dropped 0 bases, with 7 bases sitting between them. The CDR3 covers 15 residues. The V gene's germline CDR1 is SGHRS and CDR2 YFSETQ. The CDR3 protein is CASSLGVDSNQPQHF. The DNA for the CDR3 is TGCGCCAGCAGCTTGGGCGTAGATAGCAATCAGCCCCAGCATTTT.

This clone is large by share. The chain combines TRBV9 with TRBJ1-1, with D tentatively TRBD1 (5 bases). With 0 bases removed from V and 3 bases from J, the gap between germline ends came to 6 bases. The CDR3 has 13 amino acids. In germline, CDR1 is SGDLS, CDR2 YYNGEE. DNA for the CDR3: TGTGCCAGCAGCGTAGCAGGGTACACTGAAGCTTTCTTT. This codes for CASSVAGYTEAFF.

By sample share, this clone is medium-sized. The V gene is TRBV18, the J gene TRBJ1-3; 7 positions match TRBD1. V shed 2 bases and J 2 bases; nucleotides not matched to a gene: 0. The germline gives CDR1 KGHSH, CDR2 LQKENI. The CDR3 spans 14 residues. In nucleotides, the CDR3 is TGTGCCAGCTCACCAGGGACAGCTGGAAACACCATATATTTT. It is translated as CASSPGTAGNTIYF.

By proportion, this clone is medium-sized. The chain joins TRBV12-3 or TRBV12-4 to TRBJ2-7; a possible D gene is TRBD2 (5 bases). V lost 5 bases and J 7 bases, leaving 12 bases between the germline ends. The CDR3 runs 12 residues. Written as DNA, the CDR3 is TGTGCCAGCAGTAAGACTGAGCGGGAGCAGTACTTC. Protein: CASSKTEREQYF.